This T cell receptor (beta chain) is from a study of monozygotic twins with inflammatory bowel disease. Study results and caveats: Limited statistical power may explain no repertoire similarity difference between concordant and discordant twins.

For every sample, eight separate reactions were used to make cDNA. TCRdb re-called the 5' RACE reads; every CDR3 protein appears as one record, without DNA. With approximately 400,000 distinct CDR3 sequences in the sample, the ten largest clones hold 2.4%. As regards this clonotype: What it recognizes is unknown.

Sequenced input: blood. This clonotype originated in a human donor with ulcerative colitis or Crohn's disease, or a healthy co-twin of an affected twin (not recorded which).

Here the CDR3 reads CSASSWQETQYF. The chain carries TRBV20-1 and TRBJ2-5. Germline V gene data show CDR1 as DFQATT and CDR2 as SNEGSKA (reference sequence). CDR3 length equals 12 residues.